Each of the 27 T cell receptor beta chains below was sequenced from the same sample in a study of regulatory T cells in long-lasting Graves disease. As for time point: persistent/refractory GD, antithyroid drugs over 5 years with positive TRAb. Extracted RNA from PBMCs served as the source of the TCR library. Construction of the TCR beta libraries employed iRepertoire HTBI primers in conjunction with Arm-PCR of CDR3 regions. TCRdb re-analysed the multiplex PCR reads in MiXCR, keeping a single row per CDR3 protein. The table has around 460,000 distinct CDR3 sequences, 20% to 25% seen once; the top ten hold about an eighth. This sample comprised peripheral blood mononuclear cells (PBMCs), obtained when the disease was refractory, from a patient treated with antithyroid drugs. The receptors derive from a female donor with Graves disease.

Many counts were recorded for this clonotype. The CDR3 DNA follows: TGTGCCACCAGTGAGGGGAGGAAGACCCAGTACTTC. Its protein is CATSEGRKTQYF. V usage is TRBV24-1 and J usage is TRBJ2-5, with D tentatively TRBD2 (6 bases). V lost 4 bases to trimming and J lost 6 bases, with 8 bases between them. Germline V gives CDR1 KGHDR, CDR2 SFDVKD. CDR3 length equals 12 residues.

This clonotype showed up just a few times. The chain joins TRBV4-3 to TRBJ1-2, with D possibly TRBD1 on 6 matching bases. The CDR3 extends over 15 amino acids. CDR1 LGHNA and CDR2 YSLEER come from the germline V gene. Trimming cost V 0 bases and J 7 bases, with 15 bases left between them. For the CDR3, the DNA is TGCGCCAGCAGCCAAGATGAAAGGGACAAAGGTGGCTACACCTTC. Its translation is CASSQDERDKGGYTF.

The chain recombines TRBV5-6 with TRBJ2-6; D is unresolved. The CDR3 consists of 17 residues. Between the trimmed V and J ends, which lost 0 bases and 0 bases, there was a span of 10 bases. Germline assignment: CDR1 SGHDT and CDR2 YYEEEE. CDR3 coding DNA: TGTGCCAGCAGCTTGGGGTCCCGCATCTCTGGGGCCAACGTCCTGACTTTC. This codes for CASSLGSRISGANVLTF.

In this sample, this clonotype turned up many times. The gene calls are TRBV20-1 and TRBJ2-7; TRBD1 agrees at 8 bases. CDR1 DFQATT and CDR2 SNEGSKA come from the germline V gene (reference sequence). The CDR3 runs 13 residues. Unmatched junction bases numbered 11, after V lost 7 bases and J lost 6 bases. CDR3 nucleotides: TGCAGTGTGGACAGGGATCTTGTAGGCGAGCAGTACTTC. Translation gives CSVDRDLVGEQYF.

This clonotype occurred many times. This rearrangement joins TRBV27 to TRBJ2-7; 8 bases agree with TRBD1. Germline CDR1 MNHEY, CDR2 SMNVEV (reference sequence). V lost 4 bases to trimming and J lost 4 bases; unmatched junction nucleotides: 6. This CDR3 region has 14 residues. The CDR3 reads CASSSWTGMYEQYF. The CDR3 region has the DNA TGTGCCAGCAGTTCCTGGACAGGGATGTACGAGCAGTACTTC.

Remarks on this clonotype: This probably arose from a read error, given a far larger clone one base away. The genes are TRBV15 and TRBJ2-7, with 10 bases identical to TRBD1. The germline V gene encodes CDR1 LNHNV and CDR2 YYDKDF (reference sequence). The CDR3 length is 16 residues. The CDR3 protein is CGSITRWGTGEHEQYF. CDR3 sequence (DNA): TGTGGCAGCATCACCAGGTGGGGGACAGGGGAACACGAGCAGTACTTC. Full variable domain (outside the CDR3, taken from reference TRBV15 and TRBJ2-7): DAMVIQNPRYQVTQFGKPVTLSCSQTLNHNVMYWYQQKSSQAPKLLFHYYDKDFNNEADTPDNFQSRRPNTSFCFLDIRSPGLGDTAMYLCGSITRWGTGEHEQYFGPGTRLTVT.

Concerning this clonotype itself: A much bigger clone sits one base away, suggesting this may be a read error. The rearrangement links TRBV14 to TRBJ2-7; tentatively, D is TRBD1 (6 bases). Trimming stripped 1 base from V and 3 bases from J, with 16 bases between. The CDR3 is made up of 16 amino acids. Germline V gene lookup returns CDR1 SGHDN and CDR2 FVKESK. This CDR3 is CASSQAGLQGVYEQYF. The CDR3 DNA reads as TGTGCCAGCAGCCAAGCCGGGCTACAGGGTGTCTACGAGCAGTACTTC.

The rearrangement uses TRBV19 and TRBJ1-5; TRBD1 might be the D (5 bases). Germline V lookup: CDR1 LNHDA, CDR2 SQIVND (reference sequence). The CDR3 is 15 residues long. V was cut by 2 bases and J by 4 bases, with 12 bases left in between. The CDR3 bases are TGTGCCAGTAGTATAACCGGGGCAAGGAATCAGCCCCAGCATTTT. It encodes CASSITGARNQPQHF.

This clonotype appeared many times. The rearrangement joins TRBV29-1 to TRBJ2-2; weak D call: TRBD1 (5 bases). The germline CDR1 and CDR2 sequences are SQVTM and ANQGSEA. This CDR3 comprises 12 residues. The V gene lost 0 bases and the J gene lost 7 bases, with 6 bases spanning the gap. The CDR3 coding sequence is TGCAGCGTTGAAGACAGGGTCGGGGAGCTGTTTTTT. Translation: CSVEDRVGELFF.

This clonotype was counted at least ten times. The chain combines TRBV29-1 with TRBJ2-5; 11 bases fit TRBD1. CDR1 is SQVTM and CDR2 is ANQGSEA in the germline V gene. The J segment lost 6 bases and the V segment lost 6 bases, leaving 9 bases of the junction unmatched. CDR3 length equals 14 residues. DNA for the CDR3: TGCAGCGTCCCCGGACAGGGGGCTGTGAAGACCCAGTACTTC. This codes for CSVPGQGAVKTQYF.

This clonotype came up many times. V and J are TRBV12-3 or TRBV12-4 and TRBJ2-5; 8 positions match TRBD2. The CDR3 spans 16 residues. The V segment lost 5 bases and the J segment 4 bases; nucleotides outside the gene matches: 12. The CDR3 region is CASSPPGGALGETQYF. CDR3 nucleotide sequence: TGTGCCAGCAGTCCCCCGGGAGGGGCCCTTGGAGAGACCCAGTACTTC.

In this sample, this clonotype turned up a few times. The junction differs from germline at one of its ends, possibly a read error. V and J are TRBV7-2 and TRBJ2-7, with TRBD2 matching over 11 bases. The CDR3 consists of 15 residues. Per the germline V gene, CDR1 is SGHTA and CDR2 is FQGNSA. This CDR3 is CASSLVASGRYEPYF. The CDR3 bases are TGTGCCAGCAGCTTAGTGGCTAGCGGGAGGTACGAGCCGTACTTC.

In its sample, this clonotype was seen many times. The chain combines TRBV28 with TRBJ2-7; D is possibly TRBD1 or TRBD2 (5 bases each). The CDR3 has 14 residues. V was shortened by 5 bases and J by 5 bases, with 16 bases between the two germline ends. Germline lookup yields CDR1 MDHEN and CDR2 SYDVKM. The CDR3, as DNA: TGTGCCAGCAGTGTTCTGGGGGAAATGGACGAGCAGTACTTC. Encoded protein: CASSVLGEMDEQYF.

This clonotype was observed at least ten times. V and J are TRBV7-2 and TRBJ1-2; D is unclear. V was cut by 4 bases and J by 5 bases, with 14 bases left in between. Germline V CDR1 and CDR2: SGHTA, FQGNSA. The CDR3 runs to 14 residues. The CDR3 DNA reads as TGTGCCAGCAGCTCTCGAGAAGGCTTATATGGCTACACCTTC. Translation: CASSSREGLYGYTF.

This clonotype was seen only a few times. The V gene is TRBV20-1, the J gene TRBJ1-2, with 9 bases matching TRBD1. The length of the CDR3 is 13 residues. CDR1 is DFQATT, CDR2 SNEGSKA, per germline (reference sequence). J was trimmed by 4 bases and V by 6 bases; bases with no gene match: 6. CDR3 sequence (DNA): TGCAGTGCCCCGGGACAGGGCGGCTATGGCTACACCTTC. Residues: CSAPGQGGYGYTF.

This clonotype was seen ten or more times. This chain connects TRBV24-1 to TRBJ2-5, with a tentative D call TRBD1 (6 bases). CDR3 length: 13 amino acids. Germline lookup yields CDR1 KGHDR and CDR2 SFDVKD. The V and J ends lost 7 bases and 4 bases respectively, with 12 bases between them. CDR3 DNA sequence: TGTGCCACCAGAGGACAGAATGGAGAGACCCAGTACTTC. Protein: CATRGQNGETQYF.

This clonotype has ten or more counts. This rearrangement joins TRBV12-3 or TRBV12-4 to TRBJ2-5; 11 bases fit TRBD2. The length of the CDR3 is 14 residues. V shed 5 bases and J 5 bases; nucleotides not matched to a gene: 4. The CDR3 here is CASSRLAGQETQYF. The CDR3 DNA sequence: TGTGCCAGCAGTCGACTAGCGGGACAGGAGACCCAGTACTTC.

This clonotype has ten or more counts. The V and J genes are TRBV11-2 and TRBJ1-6, with a weak D call TRBD1 (6 bases). The CDR3 spans 16 residues. Per germline, CDR1 SGHAT and CDR2 FQNNGV. V lost 0 bases, J lost 9 bases, and 15 bases lay in between. The CDR3, as DNA: TGTGCCAGCAGCTTAGAGCCAGGGGCTCTGGGTTCACCCCTCCACTTT. Translated, it gives CASSLEPGALGSPLHF.

This clonotype was counted only a few times. The chain carries TRBV5-6 and TRBJ2-5, with TRBD1 matching 8 bases. CDR3 size: 14 residues. CDR1 and CDR2 from the germline V gene are SGHDT and YYEEEE. Trimming took 2 bases from V and 5 from J; bases not matched to a gene: 5. CDR3 DNA sequence: TGTGCCAGCAGCTTTTGGACAGGGCAGGAGACCCAGTACTTC. Encoded protein: CASSFWTGQETQYF. Filled out from reference TRBV5-6 and TRBJ2-5, the complete variable domain reads DAGVTQSPTHLIKTRGQQVTLRCSPKSGHDTVSWYQQALGQGPQFIFQYYEEEERQRGNFPDRFSGHQFPNYSSELNVNALLLGDSALYLCASSFWTGQETQYFGPGTRLLVL.

The V gene is TRBV7-2, the J gene TRBJ1-3, with D unresolved. Trimming removed 1 base from V and 2 bases from J, with 12 bases in between. The germline CDR1 and CDR2 sequences are SGHTA and FQGNSA. The CDR3 is made up of 16 amino acids. The CDR3 region has the DNA TGTGCCAGCAGCTTAGATTCCGGGGTGGCTGGAAACACCATATATTTT. It is translated as CASSLDSGVAGNTIYF.

The J gene is TRBJ2-7, the V gene TRBV7-9; D gene uncertain. V was pared by 5 bases and J by 0 bases, with 14 bases between. There are 15 residues in the CDR3. CDR1 SEHNR and CDR2 FQNEAQ come from the germline V gene (reference sequence). The CDR3: CASSDLKKVSYEQYF. The CDR3, as DNA: TGTGCCAGCAGCGACCTAAAAAAGGTCTCCTACGAGCAGTACTTC.

The chain recombines TRBV6-5 with TRBJ2-5, with a weak D call TRBD2 (5 bases). From germline, CDR1 is MNHEY and CDR2 SVGAGI. Trimming removed 6 bases from V and 3 bases from J, with 8 bases in between. The CDR3 is 12 amino acids. CDR3 protein: CASSYGKETQYF. CDR3 in DNA: TGTGCCAGCAGCTACGGGAAAGAGACCCAGTACTTC.

The chain employs TRBV6-2 or TRBV6-3 and TRBJ1-6; D gene uncertain. The CDR3 contains 16 residues. The germline V gene encodes CDR1 MNHEY and CDR2 SVGEGT. V was pared by 6 bases and J by 0 bases, with 12 bases between. The CDR3 is CASSAGQSSYNSPLHF. The CDR3 DNA reads TGTGCCAGCAGCGCGGGCCAGAGCTCCTATAATTCACCCCTCCACTTT.

The V gene is TRBV7-2, the J gene TRBJ1-3; tentatively, D is TRBD1 (6 bases). The CDR3 sequence is 16 residues long. The germline CDR1 and CDR2 sequences are SGHTA and FQGNSA. V lost 2 bases, J lost 3 bases, and 14 bases lay in between. The CDR3 DNA is TGTGCCAGCAGCTTAAGGCACGGGGGGCTTGGAAACACCATATATTTT. Translation: CASSLRHGGLGNTIYF.

This sequence joins TRBV5-1 and TRBJ1-2; D uncertain. The V end was cut by 1 base, the J end by 0 bases, with 10 bases between. Per germline, CDR1 SGHRS and CDR2 YFSETQ. The CDR3 is made up of 15 amino acids. CDR3 DNA: TGCGCCAGCAGCTTGCTGGAGGGTCCTAACTATGGCTACACCTTC. It encodes CASSLLEGPNYGYTF.

J is TRBJ2-7 and V is TRBV9, with TRBD2 identical over 9 bases. The V segment lost 4 bases and the J segment 3 bases; nucleotides outside the gene matches: 8. CDR1 is SGDLS and CDR2 is YYNGEE in the germline V gene. CDR3 length: 15 amino acids. Here the CDR3 reads CASSPSAGGVYEQYF. DNA for the CDR3: TGTGCCAGCAGCCCCTCGGCGGGGGGGGTCTACGAGCAGTACTTC. The full variable domain, in which reference TRBV9 and TRBJ2-7 provide the parts outside the CDR3, is DSGVTQTPKHLITATGQRVTLRCSPRSGDLSVYWYQQSLDQGLQFLIQYYNGEERAKGNILERFSAQQFPDLHSELNLSSLELGDSALYFCASSPSAGGVYEQYFGPGTRLTVT.

This clonotype has at least ten counts. This CDR3 reads CASSSPGREEGYTF. CDR3 bases: TGTGCCAGCAGCTCACCGGGCAGGGAAGAAGGCTACACCTTC. The chain recombines TRBV11-3 with TRBJ1-2; the D gene is possibly TRBD1 (5 bases). This CDR3 spans 14 amino acids. The V end lost 4 bases, the J end lost 8 bases, and 17 bases lay between the germline ends. Germline V CDR1 and CDR2: SGHNT, YENEEA. The full variable domain, with the rest looked up from reference TRBV11-3 and TRBJ1-2, is EAGVVQSPRYKIIEKKQPVAFWCNPISGHNTLYWYLQNLGQGPELLIRYENEEAVDDSQLPKDRFSAERLKGVDSTLKIQPAELGDSAVYLCASSSPGREEGYTFGSGTRLTVV.